The entry below describes one T cell receptor beta chain. Its antigen target is currently unknown. No clone much larger than this one lies a single base away; base qualities are absent. This sample is part of a study of blood T cell repertoires in COVID-19 (dated by TCRdb to about 2020). With regard to the full study: The collaborator samples originated in the United States, Italy and Spain and spanned the acute and convalescent phases of COVID-19. A de-identified subject ID, COVID-19 status, age in years and sex were almost always included in the sample metadata. The repertoires were released in a freely available public database intended as a resource for research on the immune response to SARS-CoV-2. Samples were obtained from the ongoing ImmuneRACE study (first 160 participants) and from roughly 1,300 subjects provided by 6 global collaborators. The dataset comprised deeply sampled blood TCRbeta repertoires from subjects exposed to, actively infected with, or recovered from COVID-19. The prospective study material was composed of cDNA or gDNA derived from T cells, B-cell-depleted T cells, or PBMCs. Where HLA class I and class II types were available, the types were taken from metadata supplied by the sample provider, not from assay-based typing. The paper's findings and limits, for the study overall: How much clinical and demographic metadata was included differed by source and by participant, and the metadata was provided uncurated.

V was cut back by 1 base and J by 7 bases, leaving a gap of 10 bases between them. The CDR3 has 13 amino acids, counting the end cysteine and phenylalanine. Left in the record is the CDR3 DNA by itself, 39 bases read in frame from the first base. CDR1 and CDR2 were assigned from the germline V gene as SNHLY and FYNNEI. TCRbeta CDR3 regions were amplified from genomic DNA by means of the immunoSEQ Assay, a bias-controlled multiplex PCR. On the authors' methods: The number of nucleated cells in each sample was estimated by amplification of reference gene primers within the assay. To quantify the absolute abundance of each unique TCRbeta CDR3 rearrangement, sequence reads were collapsed and filtered. For each sample, productive Simpson clonality was calculated as the square root of Simpson's diversity index across productive rearrangements. TCRdb limited this immuneACCESS table to in-frame rearrangements with V and J called. A share of clones is missing; checked studies link under half to unresolved V genes, and the rest is unexplained. The DNA was the basis for D and trimming; V, J and clone size are from that table. The sample has about 110,000 clones on record, more than 80% of them singletons. The biggest ten clones account for 5% to 6% of the sample.

At one collaborating source in Seattle, patients were enrolled during active infection and were followed longitudinally through the course of disease. Collaborating institutions collected whole blood in K2EDTA tubes following their own protocols. For TCRbeta analysis, collaborators shipped samples in one of three forms: frozen whole blood, isolated PBMCs, or DNA extracted from either of those sample types. The sample was peripheral blood. This receptor was identified in a woman aged 60-70 years with COVID-19, enrolled during active disease. Recombination joined TRBV2 with TRBJ1-1, with no D gene named confidently. The DNA sequence is TGTGCCAGCAGTGAAGGGGCAGTTCTTGAAGCTTTCTTT. Its product reads: CASSEGAVLEAFF.